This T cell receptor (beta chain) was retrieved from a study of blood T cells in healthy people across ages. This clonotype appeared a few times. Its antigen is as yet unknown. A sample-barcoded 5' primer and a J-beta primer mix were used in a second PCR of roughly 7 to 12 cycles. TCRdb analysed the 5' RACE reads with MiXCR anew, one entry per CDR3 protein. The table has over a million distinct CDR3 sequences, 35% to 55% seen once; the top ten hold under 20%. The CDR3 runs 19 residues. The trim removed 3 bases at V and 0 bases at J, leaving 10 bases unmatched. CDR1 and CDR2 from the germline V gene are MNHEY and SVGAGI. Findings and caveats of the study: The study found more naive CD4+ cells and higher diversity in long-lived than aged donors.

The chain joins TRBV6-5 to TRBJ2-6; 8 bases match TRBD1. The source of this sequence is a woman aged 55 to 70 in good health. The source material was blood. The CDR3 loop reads CASSYPTGDLSSGANVLTF. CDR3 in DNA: TGTGCCAGCAGTTATCCGACAGGGGACCTAAGCTCTGGGGCCAACGTCCTGACTTTC.